These 24 T cell receptor beta chains share one sample of origin, sequenced in a study of identical twins. TCRdb called the 5' RACE reads again in MiXCR, with one record for every CDR3 protein. The sample lists roughly 710,000 distinct CDR3 sequences; around 6% were seen once. The specimen was naive T cells sorted from blood. These receptors came from a man younger than 30 in good health.

This clonotype was seen many times. This chain joins TRBV20-1 and TRBJ2-2, with TRBD2 identical over 7 bases. This CDR3 contains 16 residues. V trimming: 0 bases; J trimming: 5 bases; junction bases outside the gene matches: 9. CDR1 and CDR2 from the germline V gene are DFQATT and SNEGSKA (reference sequence). DNA for the CDR3: TGCAGTGCTAGAGATCCGGCGGGAGTCCGGACCGGGGAGCTGTTTTTT. This encodes CSARDPAGVRTGELFF.

At least ten counts were recorded for this clonotype. This sequence joins TRBV7-8 and TRBJ1-1; D not resolved. Germline lookup yields CDR1 SGHVS and CDR2 FQNEAQ. CDR3 length: 14 residues. The V end lost 5 bases, the J end lost 6 bases, and 16 bases lay between the germline ends. The CDR3 spells CASSPVRWPPEAFF. The DNA for the CDR3 is TGTGCCAGCAGCCCCGTTCGATGGCCCCCTGAAGCTTTCTTT.

This clonotype was counted ten times or more. This chain links TRBV5-1 with TRBJ2-1; 10 positions agree with TRBD1. The CDR3 runs 16 residues. From germline, CDR1 is SGHRS and CDR2 YFSETQ. V shed 2 bases, J shed 2 bases, and the junction held 4 bases outside the gene matches. CDR3 protein: CASSFLTGGAYNEQFF. CDR3 in DNA: TGCGCCAGCAGCTTCTTGACAGGGGGCGCCTACAATGAGCAGTTCTTC.

V gene TRBV4-3 combines with J gene TRBJ2-3; D remains unclear. This CDR3 is built from 17 residues. CDR1 and CDR2 from the germline V gene are LGHNA and YSLEER. Trimming pared 1 base from V and 1 base from J, leaving 15 bases between. The CDR3 region is CASSQGPKGGGTDTQYF. DNA for the CDR3: TGCGCCAGCAGCCAAGGTCCCAAAGGTGGGGGCACAGATACGCAGTATTTT.

V usage is TRBV30 and J usage is TRBJ1-5; D might be TRBD1 (6 bases). The V and J ends lost 0 bases and 0 bases respectively, with 24 bases between them. This CDR3 is built from 20 residues. Germline V lookup: CDR1 GTSNPN, CDR2 SVGIG (reference sequence). CDR3 nucleotide sequence: TGTGCCTGGAGTGTACAGGGCCCGGGACCCCTTGAGCATAGCAATCAGCCCCAGCATTTT. Its protein is CAWSVQGPGPLEHSNQPQHF.

As regards this clonotype: A read error is possible here, since a much larger clone lies one base away. The conserved phenylalanine or tryptophan is not found at the CDR3 terminus, so this likely reflects a read error. The chain joins TRBV5-8 to TRBJ1-1; the match to TRBD1 covers 10 bases. Germline lookup yields CDR1 SGHTS and CDR2 YDEGEE. After removal of 1 base from V and 6 bases from J, the junction contained 6 bases not matched to a gene. CDR3 length equals 15 residues. The CDR3 DNA reads TGTGCCAGCAGCTTGTTTGGGACAGGGGTTTCTGAAGCTTTCATT. It specifies CASSLFGTGVSEAFI.

This clonotype has a count of ten or more. The chain combines TRBV6-2 or TRBV6-3 with TRBJ2-1; D possibly corresponds to TRBD2 (6 bases). Germline V gene data show CDR1 as MNHEY and CDR2 as SVGEGT. The CDR3 extends over 16 amino acids. Trimming stripped 2 bases from V and 5 bases from J, with 16 bases between. The CDR3 sequence: CASSYQLARANNEQFF. CDR3 sequence (DNA): TGTGCCAGCAGTTACCAACTAGCAAGGGCGAACAATGAGCAGTTCTTC.

The chain employs TRBV27 and TRBJ2-6; perhaps TRBD1 as D (5 bases). V lost 6 bases and J 1 base, leaving 10 bases between the germline ends. The length of the CDR3 is 15 residues. Germline V CDR1 and CDR2: MNHEY, SMNVEV (reference sequence). The CDR3 coding sequence is TGTGCCAGCAGCATAGGGGTATCTGGGGCCAACGTCCTGACTTTC. Its protein is CASSIGVSGANVLTF.

This clonotype was seen many times. V usage is TRBV27 and J usage is TRBJ2-5; 9 bases agree with TRBD1. The ends lost 6 bases at V and 2 bases at J; junction bases unmatched: 7. Germline CDR1 reads MNHEY; CDR2 reads SMNVEV (reference sequence). This CDR3 is built from 15 residues. CDR3 sequence (DNA): TGTGCCAGCAGCAGCCCAGGACAGGGGCAAGAGACCCAGTACTTC. It specifies CASSSPGQGQETQYF.

This clonotype was detected ten times or more. The chain has TRBV20-1 and TRBJ1-1; maybe TRBD1 (5 bases). This CDR3 is built from 13 residues. The V end was cut by 5 bases, the J end by 0 bases, with 10 bases between. Germline assignment: CDR1 DFQATT and CDR2 SNEGSKA (reference sequence). The CDR3 DNA reads as TGCAGTGCTTCGGCGGGGCTGAACACTGAAGCTTTCTTT. Translation gives CSASAGLNTEAFF.

This clonotype was seen more than once but under ten times. This rearrangement joins TRBV24-1 to TRBJ2-2; TRBD1 matches at 9 bases. The V segment lost 3 bases and the J segment 7 bases; nucleotides outside the gene matches: 5. CDR3 length equals 15 residues. Germline CDR1 and CDR2: KGHDR and SFDVKD. The CDR3, as DNA: TGTGCCACCAGTGATCGACAGGGGGTAGGCGGGGAGCTGTTTTTT. It specifies CATSDRQGVGGELFF.

This clonotype was recorded once. The CDR3 nucleotides read TGTGCCAGCAACGAGGGGGAGACCCAGTACTTC. Encoded protein: CASNEGETQYF. V gene TRBV14 combines with J gene TRBJ2-5; perhaps D is TRBD1 or TRBD2 (5 bases each). V lost 7 bases, J lost 5 bases, and 8 bases lay in between. CDR1 and CDR2 (germline): SGHDN, FVKESK. The CDR3 is made up of 11 amino acids.

There are many counts of this clonotype. V and J are TRBV5-5 and TRBJ2-7, with 7 nucleotides matching TRBD1. Germline values: CDR1 SGHKS, CDR2 YYEKEE (reference sequence). The CDR3 covers 15 residues. The V and J ends lost 0 bases and 3 bases, in that order; junction bases with no gene match: 6. The CDR3 DNA reads TGTGCCAGCAGCTTGGCCGGGACAGCGTACTACGAGCAGTACGTC. It encodes CASSLAGTAYYEQYV.

This clonotype was detected many times. The V and J genes are TRBV4-3 and TRBJ1-1; D may be TRBD1 (5 bases). Trimming left V 0 bases short and J 6 bases short, with 11 bases between. The germline CDR1 and CDR2 sequences are LGHNA and YSLEER. This CDR3 is 14 amino acids long. The CDR3 here is CASSQDYGAPEAFF. CDR3 DNA sequence: TGCGCCAGCAGCCAAGATTATGGGGCCCCTGAAGCTTTCTTT.

This clonotype was picked up many times. The gene calls are TRBV28 and TRBJ2-5; D may correspond to TRBD1 or TRBD2 (5 bases each). Trimming stripped 6 bases from V and 1 base from J, with 9 bases between. Germline V lookup: CDR1 MDHEN, CDR2 SYDVKM. The CDR3 totals 13 residues. The CDR3 DNA is TGTGCCAGCAGGGCCGGGACCCAAGAGACCCAGTACTTC. Its protein product is CASRAGTQETQYF.

This clonotype was seen repeatedly, ten times or more. The rearrangement uses TRBV12-3 or TRBV12-4 and TRBJ2-7; possible D gene TRBD2, 5 bases. V lost 4 bases and J lost 6, with 13 bases in between. This CDR3 has 13 amino acids. The CDR3 reads CASSWLDSGEQYF. DNA for the CDR3: TGTGCCAGCAGTTGGTTGGACTCCGGCGAGCAGTACTTC.

This clonotype was counted ten times or more. This chain joins TRBV9 and TRBJ2-1; D not resolved. The CDR3 is 14 amino acids. CDR1 SGDLS and CDR2 YYNGEE come from the germline V gene. The V gene lost 3 bases and the J gene lost 5 bases, with 12 bases spanning the gap. CDR3 sequence: CASSETIGNNEQFF. CDR3 sequence (DNA): TGTGCCAGCAGCGAAACTATTGGGAACAATGAGCAGTTCTTC.

This clonotype was recorded a few times. The chain has TRBV6-2 or TRBV6-3 and TRBJ2-1; maybe TRBD2 (6 bases). This CDR3 is built from 15 residues. Trimming left V 1 base short and J 7 bases short, with 14 bases between. CDR1 and CDR2 (germline): MNHEY, SVGEGT. The CDR3 region is CASSYFGGIGNEQFF. The CDR3 DNA is TGTGCCAGCAGTTACTTTGGCGGGATTGGAAATGAGCAGTTCTTC.

This clonotype was recorded at least ten times. The V gene is TRBV12-3 or TRBV12-4, the J gene TRBJ1-1; D gene uncertain. This CDR3 has 13 amino acids. V lost 3 bases and J 2 bases, leaving 7 bases between the germline ends. Written as DNA, the CDR3 is TGTGCCAGCAGTTTCTCTATTAACACTGAAGCTTTCTTT. This translates into CASSFSINTEAFF.

This clonotype was seen more than once but under ten times. V and J are TRBV12-3 or TRBV12-4 and TRBJ1-2; D is uncertain. Trimming took 2 bases from V and 8 from J, leaving 21 bases between them. The CDR3 sequence is 16 residues long. CDR3 sequence (DNA): TGTGCCAGCAGTTTACCGGGAGCCCTCAAGGCACGCGGCTACACCTTC. Its protein product is CASSLPGALKARGYTF.

This clonotype has a handful of counts. The chain combines TRBV3-1 with TRBJ1-3, with TRBD1 as a possible D gene (5 bases). Germline V gene data show CDR1 as LGHDT and CDR2 as YNNKEL (reference sequence). V was cut by 4 bases and J by 3 bases, with 13 bases left in between. The CDR3 runs 15 residues. The CDR3 bases are TGTGCCAGCAGCCCTGGGGGAGGCTATGGAAACACCATATATTTT. Translating gives CASSPGGGYGNTIYF.

This clonotype was picked up many times. The chain employs TRBV18 and TRBJ2-7, with 8 bases identical to TRBD1. The CDR3 sequence is 14 residues long. J was trimmed by 5 bases and V by 0 bases; bases with no gene match: 3. Germline-derived CDR1 and CDR2 are KGHSH and LQKENI. For the CDR3, the DNA is TGTGCCAGCTCACCACCGGACAGGGTCCACGAGCAGTACTTC. Its translation is CASSPPDRVHEQYF.

In this sample, this clonotype turned up many times. The chain couples TRBV5-1 to TRBJ2-5; 8 nucleotides match TRBD2. The germline V gene encodes CDR1 SGHRS and CDR2 YFSETQ. Trimming at V came to 5 bases and at J to 4 bases, leaving 7 bases not matched to a gene. The CDR3 spans 14 residues. The CDR3 DNA reads TGCGCCAGCAGTTTAGCGGGATCGGGAGAGACCCAGTACTTC. This encodes CASSLAGSGETQYF.

The CDR3 is CASSLMTSGTREQFF. The CDR3 region has the DNA TGCGCCAGCAGCTTAATGACTAGCGGGACTCGGGAGCAGTTCTTC. The rearrangement joins TRBV5-1 to TRBJ2-1; 11 positions match TRBD2. V was pared by 2 bases and J by 10 bases, with 8 bases of the junction left unmatched. CDR3 length equals 15 residues. From germline, CDR1 is SGHRS and CDR2 YFSETQ.